This TCR beta chain was documented in a study of T cells in Graves' hyperthyroidism and ophthalmopathy. There were TCR beta CDR3 regions amplified from RNA transcripts. A first-round RT-PCR of the TCR CDR3 used the HTBI primer set. A single record per CDR3 protein comes from TCRdb applying MiXCR to the multiplex PCR reads. The table has about 550,000 distinct CDR3 sequences, about 20% seen once; the top ten hold roughly 29%. Findings of the study overall: Ophthalmopathy was predicted by the model a median of approximately 6 months ahead of onset.

Graves' hyperthyroidism was deemed stable given no ophthalmopathy progression within 18 months. This clonotype was observed many times. The antigen remains undetermined. The CDR3 is 15 residues long. The germline CDR1 and CDR2 sequences are MNHNS and SASEGT. V lost 4 bases, J lost 0 bases, and 13 bases lay in between. This TCR came from a man younger than 35 with Graves' hyperthyroidism. The sequenced sample was blood. The rearrangement joins TRBV6-1 to TRBJ2-7, with D perhaps TRBD1 or TRBD2 (5 bases each). The CDR3 DNA is TGTGCCAGCAGTGCCCTTTGGGACGGCTCCTACGAGCAGTACTTC. This gives the protein CASSALWDGSYEQYF.